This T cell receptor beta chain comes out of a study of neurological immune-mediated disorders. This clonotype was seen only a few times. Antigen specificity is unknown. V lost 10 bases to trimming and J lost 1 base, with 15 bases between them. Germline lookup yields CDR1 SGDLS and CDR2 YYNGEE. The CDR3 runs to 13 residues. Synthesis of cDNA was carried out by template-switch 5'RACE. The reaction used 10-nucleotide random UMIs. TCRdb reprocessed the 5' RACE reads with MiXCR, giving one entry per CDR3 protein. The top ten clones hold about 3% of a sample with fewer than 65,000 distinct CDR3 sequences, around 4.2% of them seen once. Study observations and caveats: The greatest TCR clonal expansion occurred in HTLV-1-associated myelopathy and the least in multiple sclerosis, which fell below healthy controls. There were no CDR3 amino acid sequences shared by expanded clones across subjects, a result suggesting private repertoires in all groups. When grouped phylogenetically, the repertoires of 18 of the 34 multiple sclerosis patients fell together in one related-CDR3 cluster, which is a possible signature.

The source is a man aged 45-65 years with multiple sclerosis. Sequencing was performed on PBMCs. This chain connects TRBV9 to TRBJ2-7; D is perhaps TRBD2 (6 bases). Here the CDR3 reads CASTGGNSYEQYF. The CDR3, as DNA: TGTGCCTCCACTGGGGGGAATTCCTACGAGCAGTACTTC.